The 26 T cell receptor beta chains given below trace back to one sample, sequenced in a study of cytomegalovirus exposure and HLA in healthy donors. The PCR used 60 Vbeta and 13 Jbeta primers. Sequencing was performed with immunoSEQ multiplex PCR; in TCRdb, only in-frame clones are kept and a portion is missing. The sample contains 150,000 or so clones, about 85% of which appear only once. Sequenced input: PBMCs. The receptors derive from a woman between 45 and 60 years old in good health and CMV-seropositive.

This clone was seen a handful of times. The chain combines TRBV7-3 with TRBJ1-3; a weak D match, TRBD1 (5 bases). Trimming left V 5 bases short and J 2 bases short, with 13 bases between. Germline CDR1 and CDR2: SGHTA and FQGTGA. This CDR3 has 15 residues. The chain's CDR3 is CASSPGGFAGNTIYF. DNA of the CDR3: TGTGCCAGCAGCCCGGGGGGATTCGCTGGAAACACCATATATTTT.

In this sample, this clone turned up a few times. The chain links TRBV5-1 to TRBJ1-1; D possibly corresponds to TRBD1 (5 bases). The CDR3 loop spans 14 amino acids. Trimming removed 4 bases from V and 3 bases from J, with 13 bases in between. Germline loops: CDR1 SGHRS, CDR2 YFSETQ. CDR3 nucleotide sequence: TGCGCCAGCAGCCGCTCAGGGTGGGACACTGAAGCTTTCTTT. This encodes CASSRSGWDTEAFF.

The CDR3 is CASSYSFGTVNTEAFF. In nucleotides, the CDR3 is TGTGCCAGCAGTTACTCGTTCGGGACAGTAAACACTGAAGCTTTCTTT. The V and J genes are TRBV6-5 and TRBJ1-1, with 7 bases aligning to TRBD1. The trim removed 0 bases at V and 2 bases at J, leaving 6 bases unmatched. The CDR3 has 16 amino acids. CDR1 is MNHEY, CDR2 SVGAGI, per germline.

The chain combines TRBV2 with TRBJ2-7, with 15 bases matching TRBD2. Trimming removed 6 bases from V and 6 bases from J; junction bases left unmatched: 9. Germline CDR1 and CDR2: SNHLY and FYNNEI. The CDR3 consists of 16 residues. Here the CDR3 DNA reads TGTGCCAGCAGAGTCGGACTAGCGGGAGGGGCGGGCGAGCAGTACTTC. It yields the protein CASRVGLAGGAGEQYF.

In DNA, the CDR3 is TGTGCCAGCAGCTCTAGCGGGAGGGTTAACACCGGGGAGCTGTTTTTT. This gives the protein CASSSSGRVNTGELFF. The V call is TRBV5-4, the J call TRBJ2-2; 12 bases map to TRBD2. Per germline, CDR1 SGHNT and CDR2 YYREEE (reference sequence). The CDR3 covers 16 residues. The junction had 2 bases not matched to a gene; V was cut back by 3 bases and J by 2 bases.

This rearrangement joins TRBV14 to TRBJ1-1; maybe TRBD1 (5 bases). CDR3 length equals 16 residues. V lost 5 bases and J 3 bases, leaving 19 bases between the germline ends. The germline V gene encodes CDR1 SGHDN and CDR2 FVKESK. The CDR3 DNA sequence: TGTGCCAGCAGCTTAGGGCGGGGGACTATATACACTGAAGCTTTCTTT. Its protein is CASSLGRGTIYTEAFF.

This chain connects TRBV10-3 to TRBJ1-1, with D possibly TRBD1 on 5 matching bases. V lost 10 bases to trimming and J lost 4 bases, with 16 bases between them. Germline assignment: CDR1 ENHRY and CDR2 SYGVKD. The CDR3 length is 13 residues. The CDR3 here is CANRQSLSTEAFF. DNA of the CDR3: TGTGCCAACCGACAGTCTTTGAGCACTGAAGCTTTCTTT.

This clone was picked up a small number of times. This sequence joins TRBV14 and TRBJ1-1, with D maybe TRBD1 (5 bases). The V end lost 5 bases, the J end lost 1 base, and 8 bases lay between the germline ends. CDR3 length: 13 amino acids. Germline V lookup: CDR1 SGHDN, CDR2 FVKESK. CDR3 coding DNA: TGTGCCAGCAGCTGGACACCGAACACTGAAGCTTTCTTT. This translates into CASSWTPNTEAFF.

This clone has just one count. The chain is built from TRBV7-2 and TRBJ2-7, with D tentatively TRBD2 (6 bases). The germline V and J ends were trimmed by 2 bases and 7 bases, with 9 bases remaining between them. This CDR3 is 12 amino acids long. Germline CDR1 is SGHTA and CDR2 is FQGNSA. The CDR3 nucleotides read TGTGCCAGCAGCTTAAGGGCGGGGGAGCAGTACTTC. Translating gives CASSLRAGEQYF. Supplemented by reference TRBV7-2 and TRBJ2-7, the full variable domain reads GAGVSQSPSNKVTEKGKDVELRCDPISGHTALYWYRQSLGQGLEFLIYFQGNSAPDKSGLPSDRFSAERTGGSVSTLTIQRTQQEDSAVYLCASSLRAGEQYFGPGTRLTVT.

The V and J genes are TRBV10-3 and TRBJ2-7; D possibly corresponds to TRBD1 (6 bases). This CDR3 contains 13 residues. CDR1 is ENHRY, CDR2 SYGVKD, per germline. V lost 6 bases, J lost 3 bases, and 12 bases lay in between. CDR3 sequence: CAIRGQTDYEQYF. CDR3 DNA: TGTGCCATCAGAGGACAGACCGACTACGAGCAGTACTTC.

The rearrangement uses TRBV5-1 and TRBJ1-1, with D maybe TRBD1 (5 bases). V was shortened by 4 bases and J by 3 bases, with 16 bases between the two germline ends. Germline V lookup: CDR1 SGHRS, CDR2 YFSETQ. The CDR3 totals 15 residues. The CDR3 loop is CASSPGAGGDTEAFF. The CDR3 DNA reads TGCGCCAGCAGCCCCGGGGCCGGGGGAGACACTGAAGCTTTCTTT.

With respect to this clone: The junction differs from germline at one of its ends, possibly a read error. The gene calls are TRBV25-1 and TRBJ2-1; TRBD1 aligns across 9 bases. This CDR3 has 17 residues. Germline V gene sequence: CDR1 MGHDK, CDR2 SYGVNS. CDR3 sequence: CASSEYFGTGKGNEQFF. The CDR3 DNA follows: TGTGCCAGCAGCGAATATTTCGGGACAGGGAAGGGCAATGAGCAGTTCTTC.

This clone has only a few counts. V gene TRBV18 combines with J gene TRBJ1-4; D gene ambiguous. The CDR3 covers 14 residues. V gave up 6 bases and J gave up 5 bases, with 13 bases separating them. Per the germline V gene, CDR1 is KGHSH and CDR2 is LQKENI. Written as DNA, the CDR3 is TGTGCCAGCTCCACGAGGGTATCGAATGAAAAACTGTTTTTT. Encoded protein: CASSTRVSNEKLFF.

The chain recombines TRBV7-9 with TRBJ1-6; 9 bases fit TRBD1. Germline values: CDR1 SEHNR, CDR2 FQNEAQ (reference sequence). The trim removed 4 bases at V and 6 bases at J, leaving 4 bases unmatched. The CDR3 totals 15 residues. Written as DNA, the CDR3 is TGTGCCAGCAGCTGGGGACAGGGTCGTAATTCACCCCTCCACTTT. Translation gives CASSWGQGRNSPLHF.

The J gene is TRBJ2-1, the V gene TRBV7-2, with D perhaps TRBD1 (6 bases). The CDR3 has 14 residues. Germline V gene data show CDR1 as SGHTA and CDR2 as FQGNSA. V dropped 1 base and J dropped 7 bases, with 11 bases sitting between them. The CDR3 reads CASSLGGPWNEQFF. In DNA form, the CDR3 reads TGTGCCAGCAGCTTAGGGGGGCCCTGGAATGAGCAGTTCTTC.

J is TRBJ2-4 and V is TRBV4-2; 7 bases map to TRBD2. J gave up 1 base and V 1 base, and 22 bases lay outside the gene matches. Germline V gene sequence: CDR1 LGHNA, CDR2 YNFKEQ. The length of the CDR3 is 22 residues. The CDR3 nucleotides read TGTGCCAGCAGCCAAGGCGGGAGTTACCCCCCCCGAGTGGCGGGGGCCAAAAACATTCAGTACTTC. Translating gives CASSQGGSYPPRVAGAKNIQYF.

The chain combines TRBV6-6 with TRBJ2-7, with D perhaps TRBD1 (5 bases). The V end lost 2 bases, the J end lost 0 bases, and 8 bases lay between the germline ends. CDR1 MNHNY and CDR2 SVGAGI come from the germline V gene (reference sequence). CDR3 size: 14 residues. The CDR3 nucleotides read TGTGCCAGCAGTTACCACAGGAACTCCTACGAGCAGTACTTC. Amino acid sequence: CASSYHRNSYEQYF.

This chain joins TRBV6-5 and TRBJ2-7, with D possibly matching TRBD1 (5 bases). Germline loops: CDR1 MNHEY, CDR2 SVGAGI. Trimming shortened V by 7 bases and J by 3 bases, and 10 bases separated the two germline ends. The CDR3 has 12 amino acids. The CDR3, as DNA: TGTGCCAGCAATACAGGAAGCTACGAGCAGTACTTC. This encodes CASNTGSYEQYF.

The gene calls are TRBV19 and TRBJ1-2; 8 bases agree with TRBD1. Trimming took 7 bases from V and 2 from J; bases not matched to a gene: 6. Looked up from germline, CDR1 is LNHDA and CDR2 is SQIVND (reference sequence). This CDR3 comprises 14 residues. CDR3 amino acids: CASTPDRANYGYTF. The CDR3 DNA follows: TGTGCCAGTACTCCGGACAGGGCCAACTATGGCTACACCTTC.

This clone has only one observation. The chain employs TRBV7-2 and TRBJ2-7; D is unresolved. The CDR3 length is 14 residues. V lost 6 bases, J lost 4 bases, and 16 bases lay in between. CDR1 is SGHTA, CDR2 FQGNSA, per germline. CDR3 DNA sequence: TGTGCCAGCAGGTGGAGTGTTGCCCCGTACGAGCAGTACTTC. Amino acids: CASRWSVAPYEQYF.

V usage is TRBV9 and J usage is TRBJ2-3; 9 bases match TRBD2. CDR1 is SGDLS, CDR2 YYNGEE, per germline. The CDR3 has 18 residues. The trim removed 0 bases at V and 0 bases at J, leaving 8 bases unmatched. The CDR3 DNA sequence: TGTGCCAGCAGCGTAGCCCCTAGCGGGGCAATTAGCACAGATACGCAGTATTTT. Translating it yields CASSVAPSGAISTDTQYF.

The rearrangement joins TRBV5-4 to TRBJ1-1; the D gene is possibly TRBD1 (5 bases). Germline values: CDR1 SGHNT, CDR2 YYREEE (reference sequence). The V and J ends lost 2 bases and 5 bases respectively, with 10 bases between them. This CDR3 has 13 residues. The CDR3: CASSLRQHTEAFF. CDR3 DNA: TGTGCCAGCAGCTTAAGACAGCATACTGAAGCTTTCTTT.

V and J are TRBV18 and TRBJ2-3; D remains ambiguous. The V end was cut by 4 bases, the J end by 0 bases, with 17 bases between. In germline, CDR1 is KGHSH, CDR2 LQKENI. This CDR3 has 17 amino acids. CDR3 nucleotide sequence: TGTGCCAGCTCACAACGACAAGACCCCACCAGCACAGATACGCAGTATTTT. Its protein product is CASSQRQDPTSTDTQYF.

This clone is a singleton in its sample. The chain recombines TRBV5-1 with TRBJ2-4, with TRBD1 matching over 7 bases. The V gene's germline CDR1 is SGHRS and CDR2 YFSETQ. There are 14 residues in the CDR3. The V segment lost 5 bases and the J segment 8 bases; nucleotides outside the gene matches: 10. The CDR3 here is CASRLTGQTDIQYF. In DNA, the CDR3 is TGCGCCAGCAGACTGACGGGACAGACGGACATTCAGTACTTC.

The chain couples TRBV4-1 to TRBJ2-7, with D perhaps matching TRBD1 (5 bases). V was clipped by 6 bases and J by 0 bases, with 12 bases between them. Germline-derived CDR1 and CDR2 are MGHRA and YSYEKL. The CDR3 totals 14 residues. CDR3 sequence reads: CASSPGILSYEQYF. The CDR3 DNA follows: TGCGCCAGCAGTCCAGGGATCCTCTCCTACGAGCAGTACTTC.

The rearrangement uses TRBV25-1 and TRBJ2-7; a weak D match, TRBD2 (6 bases). The V end was cut by 0 bases, the J end by 1 base, with 7 bases between. The germline gives CDR1 MGHDK, CDR2 SYGVNS. CDR3 length: 14 residues. The CDR3 bases are TGTGCCAGCAGTGAATATGCGGGGTCCTACGAGCAGTACTTC. Translated, it gives CASSEYAGSYEQYF.